The 18 T cell receptor beta chains given below trace back to one sample, sequenced in a study of Ad26.COV2.S vaccination and SARS-CoV-2 variants. The repertoire was sequenced with immunoSEQ multiplex PCR; TCRdb's copy has only in-frame clones and lacks some. This sample carries some 480,000 clones, around nine tenths of them seen once, and the ten largest clones take about 13%. Noted treatment: 15 to 20 received Ad26.COV2.S at low or high dose, single or two shots; roughly 5 received placebo; per-sample allocation not given. Day 63 following the first vaccine or placebo injection was when the samples were taken. This specimen consisted of peripheral blood, obtained in a trial of Ad26.COV2.S vaccine versus placebo. These receptors all come from a person aged 18 to 59 who received the Ad26.COV2.S COVID-19 vaccine or a placebo.

The rearrangement links TRBV25-1 to TRBJ2-3, with TRBD1 matching over 7 bases. The CDR3 has 11 residues. Trimming at V came to 3 bases and at J to 10 bases, leaving 1 base not matched to a gene. CDR1 is MGHDK, CDR2 SYGVNS, per germline. The CDR3 nucleotides read TGTGCCAGCAGTGAGGGACAGTCGCAGTATTTT. This encodes CASSEGQSQYF.

The V gene is TRBV7-9, the J gene TRBJ2-7, with 8 bases identical to TRBD2. CDR3 length: 17 residues. The V and J ends lost 5 bases and 3 bases, in that order; junction bases with no gene match: 15. Germline CDR1 and CDR2: SEHNR and FQNEAQ (reference sequence). Written as DNA, the CDR3 is TGTGCCAGCAGCCCACCGGTCAGAGCGGGAGTTCGCTACGAGCAGTACTTC. Encoded protein: CASSPPVRAGVRYEQYF.

The J gene is TRBJ2-5, the V gene TRBV2, with 10 bases identical to TRBD2. Germline CDR1 SNHLY, CDR2 FYNNEI. The CDR3 sequence is 15 residues long. Trimming removed 8 bases from V and 4 bases from J; junction bases left unmatched: 10. For the CDR3, the DNA is TGTGCCAGCGTCGCTAGCGGGAGTCCGAGAGAGACCCAGTACTTC. Protein product: CASVASGSPRETQYF.

V gene TRBV10-3 combines with J gene TRBJ2-1; 7 bases are shared with TRBD1. The CDR3 runs to 14 residues. The germline V gene has CDR1 ENHRY and CDR2 SYGVKD. Unmatched junction bases numbered 4, after V lost 2 bases and J lost 6 bases. CDR3 nucleotides: TGTGCCATCAGTGAGACAGGGGCGGGCAATGAGCAGTTCTTC. It yields the protein CAISETGAGNEQFF.

This clone was counted once. At the DNA level, this CDR3 is encoded by other sequences in the same sample as well. The V gene is TRBV19, the J gene TRBJ1-5, with D uncertain. The V and J ends lost 6 bases and 0 bases respectively, with 6 bases between them. This CDR3 has 13 residues. The V gene's germline CDR1 is LNHDA and CDR2 SQIVND (reference sequence). The CDR3 sequence is CASRTYSNQPQHF. CDR3 bases: TGTGCCAGTAGGACATATAGCAATCAGCCCCAGCATTTT. The complete variable domain, with remaining parts taken from reference TRBV19 and TRBJ1-5, reads DGGITQSPKYLFRKEGQNVTLSCEQNLNHDAMYWYRQDPGQGLRLIYYSQIVNDFQKGDIAEGYSVSREKKESFPLTVTSAQKNPTAFYLCASRTYSNQPQHFGDGTRLSIL.

J is TRBJ2-7 and V is TRBV5-1; no clear D. Trimming left V 0 bases short and J 3 bases short, with 10 bases between. The CDR3 sequence is 14 residues long. Germline assignment: CDR1 SGHRS and CDR2 YFSETQ. The chain's CDR3 is CASSLASTIYEQYF. CDR3 in DNA: TGCGCCAGCAGCTTGGCCTCTACTATCTACGAGCAGTACTTC.

The rearrangement links TRBV5-4 to TRBJ2-1, with D unclear. The CDR3 runs 16 residues. Germline V gene data show CDR1 as SGHNT and CDR2 as YYREEE (reference sequence). Trimming cost V 0 bases and J 0 bases, with 10 bases left between them. The CDR3 DNA reads as TGTGCCAGCAGCTTGGGCTCCTCGAGCTCCTACAATGAGCAGTTCTTC. Translation gives CASSLGSSSSYNEQFF.

This rearrangement joins TRBV19 to TRBJ1-4, with 7 bases fitting TRBD1. This CDR3 is built from 12 residues. Germline CDR1 is LNHDA and CDR2 is SQIVND (reference sequence). Trimming at V came to 11 bases and at J to 13 bases, leaving 13 bases not matched to a gene. The DNA for the CDR3 is TGTGCCGCCTCCACTGCGACAGGGCTACTGTTTTTT. The encoded protein is CAASTATGLLFF. The whole variable domain, filled in from reference TRBV19 and TRBJ1-4, reads DGGITQSPKYLFRKEGQNVTLSCEQNLNHDAMYWYRQDPGQGLRLIYYSQIVNDFQKGDIAEGYSVSREKKESFPLTVTSAQKNPTAFYLCAASTATGLLFFGSGTQLSVL.

The rearrangement joins TRBV7-3 to TRBJ2-1, with 7 bases matching TRBD2. V lost 1 base to trimming and J lost 4 bases; unmatched junction nucleotides: 4. CDR1 is SGHTA, CDR2 FQGTGA, per germline. The CDR3 has 15 amino acids. CDR3 region: CASSLIGGSYNEQFF. CDR3 coding DNA: TGTGCCAGCAGCTTAATCGGGGGGTCATACAATGAGCAGTTCTTC.

The rearrangement links TRBV28 to TRBJ2-7; weak D call: TRBD2 (5 bases). The CDR3 has 13 residues. Trimming removed 4 bases at V and 4 bases at J, with 11 bases between. Per germline, CDR1 MDHEN and CDR2 SYDVKM. As DNA, the CDR3 is TGTGCCAGCAGTTGGGCGGGTCTATACGAGCAGTACTTC. It is translated as CASSWAGLYEQYF.

The rearrangement uses TRBV9 and TRBJ2-7, with D maybe TRBD2 (6 bases). This CDR3 comprises 14 residues. The V gene lost 4 bases and the J gene lost 3 bases, with 14 bases spanning the gap. Germline-derived CDR1 and CDR2 are SGDLS and YYNGEE. DNA for the CDR3: TGTGCCAGCAGCACCACCGACGGGGGCTACGAGCAGTACTTC. This encodes CASSTTDGGYEQYF.

The rearrangement uses TRBV28 and TRBJ1-2; 7 nucleotides match TRBD1. Germline V lookup: CDR1 MDHEN, CDR2 SYDVKM. The CDR3 totals 16 residues. With 4 bases clipped from V and 4 bases from J, the junction kept 12 bases outside the gene matches. The CDR3 region is CASSYSGTAVSYGYTF. The CDR3 bases are TGTGCCAGCAGTTATTCAGGGACAGCAGTTAGCTATGGCTACACCTTC.

The rearrangement uses TRBV5-1 and TRBJ2-7; 14 nucleotides line up with TRBD2. This CDR3 is 16 amino acids long. Germline CDR1 SGHRS, CDR2 YFSETQ. The J segment lost 0 bases and the V segment lost 4 bases, leaving 3 bases of the junction unmatched. This chain's CDR3 is CASSRLAGGLSYEQYF. CDR3 in DNA: TGCGCCAGCAGCAGACTAGCGGGAGGGCTCTCCTACGAGCAGTACTTC.

This clone was counted between two and nine times. The chain carries TRBV11-3 and TRBJ2-7; D might be TRBD2 (6 bases). The CDR3 sequence is 13 residues long. V was pared by 3 bases and J by 7 bases, with 13 bases between. Germline V lookup: CDR1 SGHNT, CDR2 YENEEA. DNA for the CDR3: TGTGCCAGCAGCTTTGGGGGAGGAGATGAGCAGTACTTC. Its translation: CASSFGGGDEQYF.

V usage is TRBV3-1 (or the pseudogene TRBV3-2) and J usage is TRBJ1-2; D unresolved. From germline, CDR1 is LGHDT and CDR2 YNNKEL (reference sequence). This CDR3 comprises 12 residues. Trimming stripped 1 base from V and 4 bases from J, with 4 bases between. The CDR3 coding sequence is TGTGCCAGCAGCCAAGGAATCTATGGCTACACCTTC. This sequence encodes CASSQGIYGYTF.

This chain links TRBV6-1 with TRBJ2-7, with D possibly TRBD2 on 5 matching bases. Trimming took off 4 bases at V and 2 bases at J, with 18 bases between the two ends. This CDR3 comprises 16 residues. Germline V gene sequence: CDR1 MNHNS, CDR2 SASEGT. The DNA for the CDR3 is TGTGCCAGCAGTGGCGCGGGCGGGCCAACCCCCTACGAGCAGTACTTC. Its translation is CASSGAGGPTPYEQYF.

The gene calls are TRBV28 and TRBJ2-3; D is undetermined. CDR3 length equals 14 residues. V was shortened by 6 bases and J by 6 bases, with 16 bases between the two germline ends. Germline CDR1 is MDHEN and CDR2 is SYDVKM. The CDR3 sequence is CASSPRPRADTQYF. The CDR3 DNA sequence: TGTGCCAGCAGCCCACGACCTCGGGCGGATACGCAGTATTTT.

The V and J genes are TRBV29-1 and TRBJ2-3; 7 bases fit TRBD1. Germline CDR1 reads SQVTM; CDR2 reads ANQGSEA. CDR3 length equals 14 residues. J was trimmed by 0 bases and V by 4 bases; bases with no gene match: 4. CDR3 protein: CSVARQGSTDTQYF. In DNA form, the CDR3 reads TGCAGCGTTGCAAGACAGGGAAGCACAGATACGCAGTATTTT.